The 7 T cell receptor beta chains listed next were all sequenced from one sample in a study of CXCR3-negative and CXCR3-positive naive CD8 T cells. In preparing the TRB cDNA libraries, 5' RACE with UMI labels was used. TCRdb processed the 5' RACE reads again and assigns one entry to each CDR3 protein, with no DNA. The sample has about 56,000 distinct CDR3 sequences; the top ten hold 20%. Sequenced: memory CD8+ T cells from blood. The receptor source for this set is a human donor in good health. Some clones in this sample may be carry-over from other donors' samples.

The chain links TRBV6-2 or TRBV6-3 to TRBJ2-7; the D gene TCRdb calls, TRBD1, cannot be checked with no DNA. This CDR3 spans 15 amino acids. CDR1 and CDR2 from the germline V gene are MNHEY and SVGEGT. CDR3 loop: CASSPGARHSYEQYF.

The chain recombines TRBV29-1 with TRBJ2-2. Looked up from germline, CDR1 is SQVTM and CDR2 is ANQGSEA. CDR3 size: 13 residues. The CDR3 sequence is CSGVGRATGELFF.

The rearrangement links TRBV7-8 to TRBJ2-3; TCRdb's D call of TRBD1 is untestable without DNA. From germline, CDR1 is SGHVS and CDR2 FQNEAQ. The CDR3 spans 17 residues. CDR3 sequence: CASSLALSGGPTDTQYF.

The gene calls are TRBV7-9 and TRBJ1-2; there is no DNA to check the TCRdb D call of TRBD1. This CDR3 is 13 amino acids long. CDR1 is SEHNR, CDR2 FQNEAQ, per germline (reference sequence). Here the CDR3 reads CASSPGNGEGYTF.

The CDR3 loop is CASRLPGQGYNEQFF. The chain has TRBV27 and TRBJ2-1; there is no DNA to check the TCRdb D call of TRBD1. This CDR3 has 15 amino acids. Germline CDR1 is MNHEY and CDR2 is SMNVEV (reference sequence).

The chain couples TRBV20-1 to TRBJ2-7; there is no DNA to check the TCRdb D call of TRBD1. The CDR3 totals 16 residues. CDR1 and CDR2 (germline): DFQATT, SNEGSKA (reference sequence). CDR3 amino acids: CSAYDWTGLNAYEQYF.

The V and J genes are TRBV29-1 and TRBJ2-2; the TRBD1 assignment by TCRdb is unverifiable without DNA. The CDR3 runs to 13 residues. Germline V gene data show CDR1 as SQVTM and CDR2 as ANQGSEA. The CDR3 protein is CSFGQGVTGELFF.